This T cell receptor beta chain stems from a study of shared clonotypes between healthy human individuals. Study context: Aged between 18 and 49, the donors were two women and three men. Three plates each covered CD4 naive and memory; CD8 naive two, CD8 memory one.

V was clipped by 10 bases and J by 6 bases, with 19 bases between them. The germline gives CDR1 LNHDA, CDR2 SQIVND (reference sequence). This CDR3 comprises 14 residues. Produced via immunoSEQ multiplex PCR; TCRdb's table is partial and in-frame only. The sample includes 190,000 or so clones, just under 95% of them seen just once. Adult donors, all healthy and HIV-negative, had no recent acute infections or vaccinations. This TCR came from a woman in her 30s in good health. The sample consisted of naive CD4+ T cells sorted from blood. The sample's subset: CD45RA+ positively selected. This sequence joins TRBV19 and TRBJ1-5, with D maybe TRBD1 (6 bases). CDR3 amino acids: CATQGPRVSQPQHF. CDR3 sequence (DNA): TGTGCCACTCAGGGGCCCAGGGTCAGTCAGCCCCAGCATTTT.